This T cell receptor beta chain was recovered during a study of tumor and adjacent non-tumor tissue in lung cancer. Whole-study context: Samples averaged roughly 4.3 million productive TCRbeta reads each.

The V gene's germline CDR1 is MNHEY and CDR2 SVGAGI. CDR3 length equals 19 residues. Trimming stripped 6 bases from V and 1 base from J, with 28 bases between. The template was RNA from unsorted bulk tissue. The normal lung tissue was taken more than 3 cm from the tumor edge. Chemotherapy-naive patients with new lung cancer underwent thoracic surgery in China, August–late 2014. As to this clonotype: Its antigen remains unidentified. The conserved final phenylalanine or tryptophan is absent from the CDR3, which likely points to a read error.

Three rounds of nested PCR, following a modified ARM-PCR protocol, produced the TCRbeta library. Via MiXCR, TCRdb re-called the multiplex PCR reads, giving one row per CDR3 protein. The sample has tens of thousands of distinct CDR3 sequences, roughly 80% seen once. Findings and caveats of the study: Tumor TCR diversity, when higher, was linked to shorter survival. Tumor repertoires had a smaller top 100 clone share than normal lung.

Specimen: distant non-tumor lung tissue. This TCR was recovered from a man between 60 and 75 years old with non-small cell lung cancer. The V and J genes are TRBV6-5 and TRBJ2-7; D remains unclear. The CDR3 region is CASSPESPLGPAWSYEQYS. The CDR3 DNA sequence: TGTGCCAGCAGCCCGGAATCCCCACTTGGTCCAGCGTGGTCCTACGAGCAGTACTCC.